This T cell receptor beta chain came from a study of human T cells and chemical hapten exposure. From the RACE reads, TCRdb called clonotypes with MiXCR, one entry per CDR3 protein. This sample has around 65,000 distinct CDR3 sequences, with around 6.5% found just once. Regarding the study as a whole: With DPC sensitization, TCRs exceeding 1 in 1000 frequency showed no change.

This clonotype was seen a handful of times. Its antigen remains unidentified. The time point is: healthy volunteer bleed at 6 weeks. RNA extraction used unfractionated whole blood as the source of total RNA. Germline V gene sequence: CDR1 LGHNA, CDR2 YSLEER. Trimming removed 0 bases from V and 4 bases from J; junction bases left unmatched: 3. The CDR3 loop spans 15 amino acids. The specimen sequenced was whole blood. The receptor was derived from a female donor in good health. Some clones in this sample may be carry-over from other donors' samples. This chain connects TRBV4-3 to TRBJ1-3; 7 bases line up with TRBD1. The CDR3 coding sequence is TGCGCCAGCAGCCAAGAAGGGGGCTTGGGAAACACCATATATTTT. Its protein product is CASSQEGGLGNTIYF.